Below are 26 T cell receptor beta chains sequenced from a single sample in a study of cytomegalovirus exposure and HLA in healthy donors. The PCR made use of 60 Vbeta and 13 Jbeta primers. Sequenced by immunoSEQ multiplex PCR; TCRdb stores in-frame clones only, minus some. The sample lists 150,000 to 200,000 clones; roughly two thirds were seen once. The sample was PBMCs. The receptors come from a woman aged 18-29 years in good health and CMV-seropositive.

V is TRBV15 and J is TRBJ2-5; D is possibly TRBD1 (6 bases). CDR1 and CDR2 (germline): LNHNV, YYDKDF (reference sequence). CDR3 length: 15 amino acids. V dropped 1 base and J dropped 5 bases, with 14 bases sitting between them. This CDR3 reads CATSRGTGSEETQYF. CDR3 bases: TGTGCCACCAGCAGAGGAACAGGGTCTGAGGAGACCCAGTACTTC.

As to this clone: One end of the junction is discordant with germline, which a read error may explain. This rearrangement joins TRBV7-9 to TRBJ1-1; D gene uncertain. The CDR3 contains 15 residues. Germline CDR1 and CDR2: SEHNR and FQNEAQ (reference sequence). The chain's CDR3 is CSSSPAGRKNTEAFF. In DNA, the CDR3 is TGTTCCAGCAGCCCCGCAGGTCGCAAGAACACTGAAGCTTTCTTT.

As for this clone: One end of the junction does not line up with germline, which may come from a read error. The CDR3 loop reads CASSLSGNAIYF. The CDR3 nucleotides are TGTGCCAGCAGCTTATCGGGAAACGCCATATATTTT. The genes are TRBV7-2 and TRBJ1-3, with D hard to call. Germline CDR1 SGHTA, CDR2 FQGNSA. The CDR3 covers 12 residues.

The chain combines TRBV9 with TRBJ1-1; 7 bases are a match to TRBD1. CDR1 SGDLS and CDR2 YYNGEE come from the germline V gene. The CDR3 has 16 residues. The ends lost 1 base at V and 1 base at J; junction bases unmatched: 7. The CDR3 loop is CASSVLPGGRNTEAFF. CDR3 in DNA: TGTGCCAGCAGCGTACTCCCAGGGGGAAGGAACACTGAAGCTTTCTTT.

The chain joins TRBV11-2 to TRBJ2-1, with TRBD1 matching 9 bases. The J segment lost 4 bases and the V segment lost 5 bases, leaving 6 bases of the junction unmatched. The germline gives CDR1 SGHAT, CDR2 FQNNGV. This CDR3 is 15 amino acids long. CDR3 nucleotide sequence: TGTGCCAGCAGCCCCGGACAGGGGCGGTACAATGAGCAGTTCTTC. This sequence encodes CASSPGQGRYNEQFF.

V usage is TRBV7-2 and J usage is TRBJ2-5; D possibly corresponds to TRBD2 (5 bases). This CDR3 comprises 14 residues. CDR1 SGHTA and CDR2 FQGNSA come from the germline V gene. V was clipped by 1 base and J by 1 base, with 7 bases between them. CDR3 DNA: TGTGCCAGCAGCTTAGGAGCGGTCCAAGAGACCCAGTACTTC. The encoded protein is CASSLGAVQETQYF.

This chain uses TRBV7-9 with TRBJ2-3, with 10 bases fitting TRBD1. V lost 3 bases, J lost 0 bases, and 3 bases stayed unmatched. The germline V gene has CDR1 SEHNR and CDR2 FQNEAQ (reference sequence). The CDR3 has 16 amino acids. In nucleotides, the CDR3 is TGTGCCAGCAGCTTTCGACAGGGGGCTAGCACAGATACGCAGTATTTT. Translating gives CASSFRQGASTDTQYF. The full variable domain, completed using reference TRBV7-9 and TRBJ2-3, is DTGVSQNPRHKITKRGQNVTFRCDPISEHNRLYWYRQTLGQGPEFLTYFQNEAQLEKSRLLSDRFSAERPKGSFSTLEIQRTEQGDSAMYLCASSFRQGASTDTQYFGPGTRLTVL.

This clone was counted only a few times. The chain joins TRBV27 to TRBJ1-1, with D perhaps TRBD1 (6 bases). In germline, CDR1 is MNHEY, CDR2 SMNVEV (reference sequence). The CDR3 is 14 amino acids. V was pared by 6 bases and J by 1 base, with 12 bases between. In DNA, the CDR3 is TGTGCCAGCAGGGAAACAGGGACGAACACTGAAGCTTTCTTT. Translating gives CASRETGTNTEAFF.

The genes are TRBV4-2 and TRBJ1-4, with 7 bases identical to TRBD1. CDR1 is LGHNA, CDR2 YNFKEQ, per germline. The V gene end was trimmed by 4 bases and the J gene end by 4 bases; junction bases not matched to a gene: 3. This CDR3 has 14 residues. The CDR3 loop is CASSPGQNNEKLFF. The CDR3 DNA sequence: TGTGCCAGCAGCCCGGGACAGAATAATGAAAAACTGTTTTTT.

The rearrangement joins TRBV28 to TRBJ2-3; the match to TRBD2 covers 7 bases. This CDR3 comprises 15 residues. CDR1 and CDR2 from the germline V gene are MDHEN and SYDVKM. V was pared by 6 bases and J by 3 bases, with 9 bases of the junction left unmatched. Here the CDR3 DNA reads TGTGCCAGCAGGGGGTCTAGCGGAGCGACAGATACGCAGTATTTT. The encoded protein is CASRGSSGATDTQYF.

The chain uses TRBV28 and TRBJ2-3, with TRBD2 matching over 11 bases. This CDR3 spans 15 amino acids. V dropped 3 bases and J dropped 8; count of bases not matched to a gene: 7. Looked up from germline, CDR1 is MDHEN and CDR2 is SYDVKM. The CDR3 here is CASSFIAGGLITQYF. CDR3 nucleotide sequence: TGTGCCAGCAGTTTTATAGCGGGGGGGCTCATTACGCAGTATTTT. Full variable domain (remainder filled in from reference TRBV28 and TRBJ2-3): DVKVTQSSRYLVKRTGEKVFLECVQDMDHENMFWYRQDPGLGLRLIYFSYDVKMKEKGDIPEGYSVSREKKERFSLILESASTNQTSMYLCASSFIAGGLITQYFGPGTRLTVL.

The chain combines TRBV14 with TRBJ1-1; D is perhaps TRBD1 (5 bases). Germline CDR1 SGHDN, CDR2 FVKESK. Trimming removed 2 bases at V and 3 bases at J, with 19 bases between. CDR3 length: 17 amino acids. CDR3 DNA: TGTGCCAGCAGCCAAATGGGAAGGGGCAGGGAAGACACTGAAGCTTTCTTT. This sequence encodes CASSQMGRGREDTEAFF.

The rearrangement joins TRBV4-3 to TRBJ1-1, with a possible D match to TRBD1 (6 bases). V gave up 3 bases and J gave up 1 base, with 12 bases separating them. The CDR3 covers 15 residues. Germline CDR1 LGHNA, CDR2 YSLEER. The CDR3 sequence: CASSQSPTGNTEAFF. The CDR3 DNA reads as TGCGCCAGCAGCCAGTCACCGACAGGGAACACTGAAGCTTTCTTT.

The chain links TRBV30 to TRBJ2-1, with a tentative D call TRBD1 (7 bases). V shed 3 bases and J shed 4 bases, with 10 bases lying between them. This CDR3 is built from 13 residues. The V gene's germline CDR1 is GTSNPN and CDR2 SVGIG (reference sequence). The CDR3 here is CAWREGQYNEQFF. In DNA form, the CDR3 reads TGTGCCTGGAGGGAGGGACAGTACAATGAGCAGTTCTTC.

Comment on this clone: The same CDR3 also results from other DNA sequences found in this sample. This chain uses TRBV9 with TRBJ2-2; possibly TRBD1 for D (5 bases). The V end lost 0 bases, the J end lost 4 bases, and 16 bases lay between the germline ends. Germline CDR1 is SGDLS and CDR2 is YYNGEE. CDR3 length equals 17 residues. CDR3 DNA sequence: TGTGCCAGCAGCGTAGCTCTGGCCAAGCAGGGCACCGGGGAGCTGTTTTTT. Translated: CASSVALAKQGTGELFF.

The sample holds a few counts of this clone. Other DNA variants within this sample encode the same CDR3. The rearrangement joins TRBV2 to TRBJ1-5; 9 nucleotides agree with TRBD1. V was clipped by 4 bases and J by 2 bases; unmatched bases: 0. Germline V gene data show CDR1 as SNHLY and CDR2 as FYNNEI. The CDR3 spans 14 residues. CDR3 amino acids: CASSGTGGNQPQHF. CDR3 sequence (DNA): TGTGCCAGCAGTGGGACAGGGGGCAATCAGCCCCAGCATTTT.

The chain combines TRBV5-8 with TRBJ1-1; D gene ambiguous. V shed 4 bases and J shed 7 bases, with 8 bases lying between them. The CDR3 contains 11 residues. The germline CDR1 and CDR2 sequences are SGHTS and YDEGEE. The CDR3 protein is CASSRAGEAFF. For the CDR3, the DNA is TGTGCCAGCAGCCGGGCGGGTGAAGCTTTCTTT.

V is TRBV2 and J is TRBJ1-2, with D unresolved. Germline CDR1 reads SNHLY; CDR2 reads FYNNEI. This CDR3 has 15 residues. V was trimmed by 3 bases and J by 8 bases, leaving 19 bases between them. The CDR3 coding sequence is TGTGCCAGCAGTGACCAGGTCGTCGCAGTGAAAGGCTACACCTTC. Protein: CASSDQVVAVKGYTF.

The chain carries TRBV7-3 and TRBJ2-7; 8 bases agree with TRBD1. The V and J ends lost 5 bases and 6 bases, in that order; junction bases with no gene match: 3. This CDR3 is built from 12 residues. The germline V gene encodes CDR1 SGHTA and CDR2 FQGTGA. The CDR3 is CASSPGTGEQYF. The CDR3 DNA is TGTGCCAGCAGCCCCGGGACAGGCGAGCAGTACTTC.

This chain links TRBV7-2 with TRBJ1-2; maybe TRBD1 (5 bases). V gave up 1 base and J gave up 5 bases, with 8 bases separating them. The CDR3 is made up of 13 amino acids. From germline, CDR1 is SGHTA and CDR2 FQGNSA. The CDR3 here is CASSLGGSYGYTF. CDR3 coding DNA: TGTGCCAGCAGCTTAGGGGGCAGTTATGGCTACACCTTC.

This clone has only one observation. V gene TRBV7-6 combines with J gene TRBJ1-1; D not certain. This CDR3 region has 15 residues. Germline loops: CDR1 SGHVS, CDR2 FNYEAQ. V lost 5 bases and J lost 3, with 16 bases in between. CDR3 coding DNA: TGTGCCAGCAGCCCCGCCGGGGTGGTGGACACTGAAGCTTTCTTT. Its translation: CASSPAGVVDTEAFF.

The sample holds one count of this clone. The chain carries TRBV6-1 and TRBJ1-1; D unresolved. Between the trimmed V and J ends, which lost 6 bases and 4 bases, there was a span of 12 bases. The germline gives CDR1 MNHNS, CDR2 SASEGT. This CDR3 has 13 residues. CDR3 in DNA: TGTGCCAGCAGCCCCACACCCCCCACTGAAGCTTTCTTT. Its protein is CASSPTPPTEAFF.

The chain couples TRBV5-4 to TRBJ2-2; perhaps TRBD1 as D (7 bases). Trimming stripped 4 bases from V and 5 bases from J, with 15 bases between. The CDR3 length is 15 residues. CDR1 SGHNT and CDR2 YYREEE come from the germline V gene (reference sequence). In nucleotides, the CDR3 is TGTGCCAGCAGCCTGTCCAGGGGGGCTACCGGGGAGCTGTTTTTT. This gives the protein CASSLSRGATGELFF.

This chain uses TRBV9 with TRBJ1-6; tentative D call: TRBD1 (5 bases). The germline V gene encodes CDR1 SGDLS and CDR2 YYNGEE. V dropped 0 bases and J dropped 10 bases, with 11 bases sitting between them. The CDR3 sequence is 14 residues long. DNA of the CDR3: TGTGCCAGCAGCGTAGTAGGGGAGGGATCACCCCTCCACTTT. This gives the protein CASSVVGEGSPLHF.

The chain is built from TRBV5-6 and TRBJ2-3; D perhaps matches TRBD1 (5 bases). Trimming shortened V by 0 bases and J by 2 bases, and 7 bases separated the two germline ends. From germline, CDR1 is SGHDT and CDR2 YYEEEE. This CDR3 spans 14 amino acids. CDR3 amino acids: CASSLGQYTDTQYF. DNA for the CDR3: TGTGCCAGCAGCTTGGGACAGTACACAGATACGCAGTATTTT.

This clone was detected once. The rearrangement joins TRBV5-6 to TRBJ1-2; tentatively, D is TRBD1 (5 bases). The CDR3 has 16 amino acids. The V and J ends lost 0 bases and 5 bases respectively, with 17 bases between them. From germline, CDR1 is SGHDT and CDR2 YYEEEE. CDR3 sequence: CASSLGQGMVGYGYTF. Here the CDR3 DNA reads TGTGCCAGCAGCTTGGGTCAGGGAATGGTGGGGTATGGCTACACCTTC.